The present T cell receptor beta chain was sequenced within a study of response to subunit inactivated influenza vaccine. The table lists this clonotype with a few counts. Its antigen remains unidentified. One entry per CDR3 protein results from TCRdb running MiXCR on the RT-PCR reads. The table lists around 190,000 distinct CDR3 sequences, about 9% of them singletons, with under 13% in the top ten. The germline CDR1 and CDR2 sequences are DFQATT and SNEGSKA (reference sequence). V lost 1 base, J lost 7 bases, and 16 bases lay in between. The CDR3 spans 14 residues. Study-wide points: Each seasonal influenza vaccination recruits few new T cells, the authors suggested.

This chain joins TRBV20-1 and TRBJ1-2; tentatively, D is TRBD1 (6 bases). The input for sequencing was non-naive T cells sorted from PBMCs, taken on the day of vaccination. This sequence was found in a man in his fifties or sixties who received an inactivated influenza vaccine. The CDR3 DNA sequence: TGCAGTGCTAGAGTAAGGGGGGGACGATTTGGCTACACCTTC. This sequence encodes CSARVRGGRFGYTF.